This TCR beta chain emerged from a study of low-dose radiotherapy and immunotherapy resistance in tumors. Primers targeting TRAV and TRBV primed first-strand cDNA, covering alpha and beta chains. Over roughly 20 PCR cycles, TCRs were amplified from a constant-region primer and V-primer adapter. TCRdb redid the calling of the reads with MiXCR, one entry per CDR3 protein. The sample includes just over 90,000 distinct CDR3 sequences, around 20% of them seen just once. The time point here: after trial treatment. Treatment meaning: LDRT plus nivolumab, ipilimumab, low-dose cyclophosphamide and aspirin (RACIN trial). CDR3 size: 14 residues. Germline V gene sequence: CDR1 KGHSH, CDR2 LQKENI. Trimming cost V 6 bases and J 2 bases; bases outside gene matches: 7. This clonotype showed up many times.

The receptor was isolated from a female donor with ovarian cancer. The chain joins TRBV18 to TRBJ2-7; 7 positions agree with TRBD1. The sample consisted of PBMCs, taken after low-dose radiotherapy plus immunotherapy. CDR3 in DNA: TGTGCCAGCTCCGGGACAGCCGGTCCCTACGAGCAGTACTTC. It codes for CASSGTAGPYEQYF.